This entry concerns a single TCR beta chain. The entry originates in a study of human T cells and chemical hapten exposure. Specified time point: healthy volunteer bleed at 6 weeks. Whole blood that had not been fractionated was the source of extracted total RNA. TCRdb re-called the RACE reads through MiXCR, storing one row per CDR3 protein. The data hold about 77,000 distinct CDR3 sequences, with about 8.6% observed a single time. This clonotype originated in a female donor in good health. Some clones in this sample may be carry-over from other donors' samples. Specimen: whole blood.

CDR3 protein: CATRGVQYNEQFF. CDR3 coding DNA: TGTGCCACCAGGGGAGTACAATACAATGAGCAGTTCTTC. The chain is built from TRBV24-1 and TRBJ2-1, with D possibly TRBD2 on 5 matching bases. The V end lost 7 bases, the J end lost 4 bases, and 10 bases lay between the germline ends. This CDR3 has 13 amino acids. The germline V gene has CDR1 KGHDR and CDR2 SFDVKD.